This T cell receptor beta chain was sequenced for a study of spatial heterogeneity in lung cancer. There are 14 residues in the CDR3. V was cut by 6 bases and J by 5 bases, with 18 bases left in between. Per germline, CDR1 SGHRS and CDR2 YFSETQ. Described time point: blood at routine non-recurrence follow-up after resection. Without sorting, whole RNA was sequenced from tumor, nontumor lung or frozen PBMC. This clonotype appeared many times. One entry per CDR3 protein results from TCRdb running MiXCR on the 5' RACE reads. This table holds about 50,000 distinct CDR3 sequences, 6% to 8.5% found once. The chain carries TRBV5-1 and TRBJ2-7; a possible D gene is TRBD1 (5 bases). The receptor comes from a female donor with early-stage non-small cell lung cancer. Sequencing was performed on PBMCs, taken at follow-up. The CDR3 loop reads CASNRESRAHEQYF. In DNA, the CDR3 is TGCGCCAGCAACCGAGAGAGCAGGGCGCACGAGCAGTACTTC.